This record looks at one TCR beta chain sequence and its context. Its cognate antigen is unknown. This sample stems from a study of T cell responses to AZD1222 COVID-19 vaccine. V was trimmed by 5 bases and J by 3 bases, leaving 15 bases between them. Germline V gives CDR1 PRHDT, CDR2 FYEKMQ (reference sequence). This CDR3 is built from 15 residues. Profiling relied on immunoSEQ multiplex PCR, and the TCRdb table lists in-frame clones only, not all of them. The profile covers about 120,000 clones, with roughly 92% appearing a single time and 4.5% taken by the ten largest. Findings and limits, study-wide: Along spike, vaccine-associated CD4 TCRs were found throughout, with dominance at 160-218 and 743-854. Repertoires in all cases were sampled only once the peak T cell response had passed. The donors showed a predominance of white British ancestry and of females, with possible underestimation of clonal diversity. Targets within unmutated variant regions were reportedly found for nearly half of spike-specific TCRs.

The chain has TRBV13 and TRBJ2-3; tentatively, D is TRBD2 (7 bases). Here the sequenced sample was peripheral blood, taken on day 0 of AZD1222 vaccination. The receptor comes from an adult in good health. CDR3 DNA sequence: TGTGCCAGCAGCCAGAGGGGGGGGAAAACAGATACGCAGTATTTT. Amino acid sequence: CASSQRGGKTDTQYF.